One T cell receptor (beta chain) is described in this entry. Seattle patients were enrolled during active infection and followed longitudinally. The sample comes from a study of blood T cell repertoires in COVID-19. The wider study: PBMCs, B-cell-depleted T cells, or T cells provided the cDNA or gDNA that made up the material.

The table came from immunoSEQ multiplex PCR; TCRdb's copy has only in-frame clones and leaves some out. The profile covers approximately 150,000 clones, with 80% to 90% appearing a single time and around an eighth taken by the ten largest. Germline V gene sequence: CDR1 LNHDA, CDR2 SQIVND (reference sequence). V dropped 5 bases and J dropped 2 bases, with 13 bases sitting between them. This CDR3 has 15 residues. The rearrangement links TRBV19 to TRBJ2-1, with D possibly TRBD2 on 6 matching bases. Sequenced input: peripheral blood. The TCR was taken from a man between 18 and 35 years old with COVID-19, enrolled during active disease. The CDR3 reads CASSGTGGAYNEQFF. CDR3 DNA: TGTGCCAGTAGTGGAACTGGCGGGGCCTACAATGAGCAGTTCTTC.